This T cell receptor (beta chain) was captured in a study of blood T cells in healthy people across ages. The CDR3 contains 15 residues. The V end was cut by 1 base, the J end by 3 bases, with 13 bases between. Note on this clonotype: The antigen is unknown.

The authors ran a second PCR of roughly 6 to 12 cycles using a sample-barcoded 5' primer and a J-beta primer mix. Every individual sample yielded 2.5 million or more paired-end reads (each containing CDR3). TCRdb re-called the 5' RACE reads with MiXCR, one entry per CDR3 protein. The table lists 700,000 or so distinct CDR3 sequences, roughly 41% of them singletons. Study results and caveats: Because sorting was not performed, PBMCs prevented conclusive naive versus antigen-experienced comparison. Expanded clonotype changes were possibly confounded by unknown donor CMV status.

The chain links TRBV12-3 or TRBV12-4 to TRBJ2-7, with no clear D. Specimen: blood. The receptor's source is a man older than 75 in good health. CDR3 region: CASSLGMGLGYEQYF. CDR3 nucleotides: TGTGCCAGCAGTTTAGGGATGGGCCTTGGCTACGAGCAGTACTTC.